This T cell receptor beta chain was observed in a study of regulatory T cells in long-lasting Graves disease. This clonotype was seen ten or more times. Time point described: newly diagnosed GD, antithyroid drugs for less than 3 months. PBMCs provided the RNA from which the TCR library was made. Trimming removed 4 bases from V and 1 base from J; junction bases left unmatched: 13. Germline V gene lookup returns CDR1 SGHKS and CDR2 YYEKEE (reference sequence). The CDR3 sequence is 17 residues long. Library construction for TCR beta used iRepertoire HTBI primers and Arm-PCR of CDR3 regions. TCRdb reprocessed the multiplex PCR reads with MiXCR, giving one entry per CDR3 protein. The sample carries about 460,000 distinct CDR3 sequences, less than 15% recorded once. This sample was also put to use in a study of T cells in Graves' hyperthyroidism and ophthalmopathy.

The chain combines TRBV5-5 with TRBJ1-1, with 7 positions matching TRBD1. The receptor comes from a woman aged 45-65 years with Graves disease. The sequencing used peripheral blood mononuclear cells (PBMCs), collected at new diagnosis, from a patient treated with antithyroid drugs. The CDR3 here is CASSPMPRQGRNTEAFF. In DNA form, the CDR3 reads TGTGCCAGCAGCCCAATGCCCCGACAGGGAAGGAACACTGAAGCTTTCTTT.